The T cell receptor (beta chain) described here comes from a study of T-cell reconstitution after alpha-beta-depleted transplantation in children. The TCRbeta library was prepared with unique molecular identifiers. TCRdb re-called the PCR reads through MiXCR, storing one row per CDR3 protein. The table records about 1,000,000 distinct CDR3 sequences, roughly 29% of them present only once. This clonotype was seen more than once but under ten times. No antigen is known for it. CDR1 SGHAT and CDR2 FQNNGV come from the germline V gene. V was trimmed by 4 bases and J by 6 bases, leaving 12 bases between them. The CDR3 length is 13 residues. Study-wide points: Several hundred graft clones that had expanded were reportedly the source of alpha-beta T cells about two months after transplant.

The material sequenced was PBMCs, mostly from graft donor cells, taken 360 days after TCRalphabeta/CD19-depleted stem cell transplant. This receptor was obtained from a boy under two years old who had a stem cell transplant for SCID, so the T cells may come from the graft donor. J is TRBJ1-1 and V is TRBV11-2, with D unresolved. CDR3 nucleotides: TGTGCCAGCAGCTCCGAGTGGGGATCTGAAGCTTTCTTT. Its protein product is CASSSEWGSEAFF.